This T cell receptor beta chain was profiled in a study of blood T cell repertoires in COVID-19 (TCRdb year 2020). Concerning the study at large: Samples from collaborators originated in the United States, Italy and Spain and spanned both the acute and convalescent phases of COVID-19. Where available, HLA class I and class II types were obtained from metadata supplied by the sample provider rather than from assay-based typing. Samples were obtained from the ongoing ImmuneRACE study (first 160 participants) and from 1,000 to 1,500 subjects provided by 6 global collaborators. The repertoires were released in a freely available public database meant as a resource for research on the immune response to SARS-CoV-2. The prospective study material was composed of cDNA or gDNA derived from T cells, B-cell-depleted T cells, or PBMCs. The dataset comprised deeply sampled blood TCRbeta repertoires from subjects exposed to, actively infected with, or recovered from COVID-19. The sample metadata nearly always contained a de-identified subject ID, COVID-19 status, age in years and sex.

On the study overall, not on this receptor specifically: Clinical and demographic metadata were provided uncurated, with the amount varying by source and participant.

TCRbeta CDR3 regions were amplified from genomic DNA by means of the immunoSEQ Assay, a bias-controlled multiplex PCR. As for the authors' bioinformatics: Nucleated cell counts per sample were estimated from amplification of reference gene primers within the assay. Sequence reads were collapsed and filtered to measure the absolute abundance of every unique TCRbeta CDR3 rearrangement. For each sample, productive Simpson clonality was calculated as the square root of Simpson's diversity index across productive rearrangements. TCRdb holds this immuneACCESS table with in-frame rearrangements only. Some clones are missing; in checked studies, unresolved V genes explain under half, and the rest has no known cause. Clonal size and the V and J genes are those of that table, whereas D and trimming came from the DNA. The sample data list 180,000 or so clones, and approximately 88% of these were observed just once. Clones ranked in the top ten supply 10% to 15% of the sample.

Participants in the prospective study were aged about 18 to 89 years, lived in 20 to 25 United States geographic areas, and enrolled through a virtual design. In the prospective study, cohorts were assigned on the basis of participant-reported clinical history obtained from a screening survey and a study questionnaire. ImmuneRACE Cohort 3 recovered participants were defined by two consecutive negative NP/OP PCR tests, healthcare professional clearance, or symptom resolution. In the prospective study, mobile phlebotomists collected whole blood, serum and a nasopharyngeal or oropharyngeal swab from each participant. Participants in the prospective study had the option to provide additional blood draws and questionnaires over an approximately 2-month period. Before DNA extraction, blood samples from the prospective study were shipped at room temperature or frozen. A remark on this clone: It lacks a known antigen. Nothing much larger sits one base from this clone, and base qualities are not available.

The TCR sequence derives from a woman aged 60-70 years who had recovered from COVID-19. Sequenced input: PBMCs or T cells enriched from blood (not recorded which).

For the CDR3, the sequence is CASKEVFGSTEAFF. The base sequence is TGTGCCAGCAAGGAGGTTTTTGGAAGCACTGAAGCTTTCTTT. The chain uses TRBV6-5 and TRBJ1-1; no D gene is confidently identified. The CDR3 has 14 amino acids, counting the end cysteine and phenylalanine. Solely the CDR3 DNA is kept, with 42 bases framed from the first base. CDR1 and CDR2, per the germline V gene, are MNHEY and SVGAGI. The trim is 7 bases for V and 4 bases for J, with a gap of 16 bases between the germline ends.